This TCR beta chain was recorded in a study of T-cell memory formation after mild COVID-19. This clonotype showed up just a few times. Its specificity is not known. Study observations and caveats: The pre-infection memory compartment contained some responding clones, suggesting cross-reactive memory joined.

V shed 5 bases, J shed 8 bases, and the junction held 12 bases outside the gene matches. In germline, CDR1 is SGHAT, CDR2 FQDESV (reference sequence). The CDR3 extends over 16 amino acids. One entry per CDR3 protein results from TCRdb running MiXCR on the 5' RACE reads. The sample records 400,000 to 500,000 distinct CDR3 sequences, around 19% being singletons. What was sequenced was PBMCs or a T cell subset sorted from them (not recorded which). The receptor's source is an adult woman who had mild COVID-19 (a few samples of this study predate the infection). Cell type and time point are not known. The V call is TRBV11-1, the J call TRBJ1-4; 9 bases align to TRBD1. Here the CDR3 reads CASSLTGQGIKEKLFF. CDR3 coding DNA: TGTGCCAGCAGCCTCACCGGACAGGGGATAAAGGAAAAACTGTTTTTT.